One and the same sample provided the 12 T cell receptor beta chains below, sequenced in a study of blood T cell repertoires in COVID-19. Generated by immunoSEQ multiplex PCR, the TCRdb table keeps only in-frame clones and is missing some. The sample shows some 16,000 clones, around 87% of them seen only once. The sequenced sample was peripheral blood. These receptors originate from a human donor in a cohort sampled during active COVID-19.

This chain joins TRBV5-1 and TRBJ2-2, with TRBD2 matching over 12 bases. This CDR3 has 18 residues. CDR1 is SGHRS, CDR2 YFSETQ, per germline. Trimming cost V 0 bases and J 1 base; bases outside gene matches: 4. The CDR3 DNA reads as TGCGCCAGCAGCTTGGCCCTAGCGGGGGGGCGGAACACCGGGGAGCTGTTTTTT. This codes for CASSLALAGGRNTGELFF.

The chain employs TRBV7-9 and TRBJ1-5; 7 nucleotides align to TRBD1. Germline V gene data show CDR1 as SEHNR and CDR2 as FQNEAQ (reference sequence). With 1 base clipped from V and 0 bases from J, the junction kept 9 bases outside the gene matches. This CDR3 region has 18 residues. Written as DNA, the CDR3 is TGTGCCAGCAGCTTAGAACTACAGGGGCGGGATAGCAATCAGCCCCAGCATTTT. This translates into CASSLELQGRDSNQPQHF.

V usage is TRBV4-3 and J usage is TRBJ1-2, with D unresolved. V lost 2 bases and J lost 4, with 17 bases in between. Germline values: CDR1 LGHNA, CDR2 YSLEER. The CDR3 sequence is 16 residues long. DNA of the CDR3: TGCGCCAGCAGCCAATGGGAGGCAGGAGGCGGCTATGGCTACACCTTC. Translated: CASSQWEAGGGYGYTF.

This clone was found once. The chain uses TRBV4-1 and TRBJ2-7; D is perhaps TRBD2 (6 bases). CDR3 length: 16 amino acids. With 1 base removed from V and 7 bases from J, the gap between germline ends came to 20 bases. Germline V gene lookup returns CDR1 MGHRA and CDR2 YSYEKL. For the CDR3, the DNA is TGCGCCAGCAGCCAAGTACCCAGGGCCATAGGAGGGGAGCAGTACTTC. Translating it yields CASSQVPRAIGGEQYF.

This chain connects TRBV9 to TRBJ1-2, with D unresolved. CDR3 length: 16 residues. V was shortened by 3 bases and J by 0 bases, with 15 bases between the two germline ends. CDR1 and CDR2 from the germline V gene are SGDLS and YYNGEE. The CDR3 DNA reads TGTGCCAGCAGCGATAGAGGTCTCGGAGCTAACTATGGCTACACCTTC. Residues: CASSDRGLGANYGYTF.

The J gene is TRBJ1-1, the V gene TRBV25-1, with D hard to call. Germline CDR1 MGHDK, CDR2 SYGVNS. V lost 1 base, J lost 4 bases, and 10 bases lay in between. The CDR3 loop spans 14 amino acids. The CDR3 here is CASSESARSTEAFF. The CDR3 nucleotides read TGTGCCAGCAGTGAATCGGCCCGGAGCACTGAAGCTTTCTTT. The full variable domain, in which reference TRBV25-1 and TRBJ1-1 provide the parts outside the CDR3, is EADIYQTPRYLVIGTGKKITLECSQTMGHDKMYWYQQDPGMELHLIHYSYGVNSTEKGDLSSESTVSRIRTEHFPLTLESARPSHTSQYLCASSESARSTEAFFGQGTRLTVV.

In this sample, this clone turned up once. The chain combines TRBV7-2 with TRBJ1-2, with D possibly matching TRBD1 (5 bases). The V end lost 0 bases, the J end lost 8 bases, and 16 bases lay between the germline ends. The germline V gene encodes CDR1 SGHTA and CDR2 FQGNSA. The CDR3 loop spans 15 amino acids. The CDR3 DNA reads as TGTGCCAGCAGCTTAGCGACGGGGGGACCTCGGGGCTACACCTTC. This sequence encodes CASSLATGGPRGYTF. Together with reference TRBV7-2 and TRBJ1-2, the CDR3 gives the full variable domain: GAGVSQSPSNKVTEKGKDVELRCDPISGHTALYWYRQSLGQGLEFLIYFQGNSAPDKSGLPSDRFSAERTGGSVSTLTIQRTQQEDSAVYLCASSLATGGPRGYTFGSGTRLTVV.

The rearrangement uses TRBV18 and TRBJ1-2, with D tentatively TRBD1 (5 bases). The CDR3 consists of 13 residues. The V end lost 0 bases, the J end lost 8 bases, and 10 bases lay between the germline ends. Germline CDR1 KGHSH, CDR2 LQKENI. The CDR3 loop is CASSPPEGVGYTF. For the CDR3, the DNA is TGTGCCAGCTCACCACCAGAAGGGGTCGGCTACACCTTC.

V is TRBV10-3 and J is TRBJ1-1; 7 bases align to TRBD1. The junction had 0 bases not matched to a gene; V was cut back by 5 bases and J by 3 bases. Germline V gives CDR1 ENHRY, CDR2 SYGVKD. This CDR3 has 12 amino acids. CDR3 region: CAISQGDTEAFF. In DNA form, the CDR3 reads TGTGCCATCAGTCAGGGGGACACTGAAGCTTTCTTT.

V gene TRBV4-3 combines with J gene TRBJ1-2; D unclear. The germline V gene encodes CDR1 LGHNA and CDR2 YSLEER. The V end was cut by 0 bases, the J end by 2 bases, with 7 bases between. The CDR3 is 14 amino acids. This CDR3 reads CASSQDPGNYGYTF. CDR3 DNA sequence: TGCGCCAGCAGCCAAGACCCGGGGAACTATGGCTACACCTTC.

This chain links TRBV7-2 with TRBJ2-7; no clear D gene. This CDR3 has 13 residues. Trimming stripped 1 base from V and 1 base from J, with 5 bases between. CDR1 is SGHTA, CDR2 FQGNSA, per germline. The chain's CDR3 is CASSLDFSYEQYF. CDR3 nucleotides: TGTGCCAGCAGCTTAGACTTTTCCTACGAGCAGTACTTC. The full variable domain, rest sourced from reference TRBV7-2 and TRBJ2-7, is GAGVSQSPSNKVTEKGKDVELRCDPISGHTALYWYRQSLGQGLEFLIYFQGNSAPDKSGLPSDRFSAERTGGSVSTLTIQRTQQEDSAVYLCASSLDFSYEQYFGPGTRLTVT.

The J gene is TRBJ2-2, the V gene TRBV9, with D possibly matching TRBD2 (5 bases). Germline CDR1 SGDLS, CDR2 YYNGEE. The CDR3 loop spans 15 amino acids. The germline V and J ends were trimmed by 5 bases and 2 bases, with 13 bases remaining between them. The CDR3 sequence: CASSPRDPNTGELFF. The CDR3 nucleotides are TGTGCCAGCAGTCCCCGGGATCCTAACACCGGGGAGCTGTTTTTT.